The 3 T cell receptor beta chains reported below all come from one sample, sequenced in a study of identical twins. Each CDR3 protein is one row after TCRdb ran MiXCR on the 5' RACE reads. The data contain around 480,000 distinct CDR3 sequences, more than 13% of them singletons. A further study also used this sample, focusing on yellow fever vaccine responses in identical twins.

What was sequenced was CD4+ T cells sorted from blood. These receptors all stem from a woman younger than 35 in good health.

V usage is TRBV15 and J usage is TRBJ2-5; the D is unclear. The germline gives CDR1 LNHNV, CDR2 YYDKDF (reference sequence). The CDR3 covers 16 residues. The V end was cut by 4 bases, the J end by 3 bases, with 18 bases between. The CDR3 DNA is TGTGCCACCAGCAACACTCCGGGTCGATCGGAAGAGACCCAGTACTTC. Its protein is CATSNTPGRSEETQYF.

The CDR3 loop reads CASSLAGLAPPVMNTEAFF. In DNA form, the CDR3 reads TGTGCCAGCAGCTTAGCTGGTCTTGCGCCGCCGGTAATGAACACTGAAGCTTTCTTT. The rearrangement links TRBV7-8 to TRBJ1-1; D is uncertain. The CDR3 covers 19 residues. V was cut by 0 bases and J by 0 bases, with 20 bases left in between. CDR1 SGHVS and CDR2 FQNEAQ come from the germline V gene.

This clonotype has more than one count but fewer than ten. This chain uses TRBV7-8 with TRBJ2-7; TRBD1 is a possible D gene (5 bases). The CDR3 is made up of 15 amino acids. V was shortened by 6 bases and J by 3 bases, with 18 bases between the two germline ends. From germline, CDR1 is SGHVS and CDR2 FQNEAQ. CDR3 region: CASSRSEGAGYEQYF. CDR3 DNA sequence: TGTGCCAGCAGTCGATCTGAAGGGGCCGGCTACGAGCAGTACTTC.